This TCR beta chain comes out of a study of control samples from healthy donors and cancer patients. TCRdb's copy holds only in-frame clones and misses some; the assay was immunoSEQ multiplex PCR. The sample carries 190,000 or so clones, 80% to 95% recorded once. This receptor was identified in a man younger than 35 in good health. Sequenced input: blood.

Here the CDR3 DNA reads TGTGCCAGGCCGGGGGGTTTCAACGAGCAGTACTTC. Residues: CARPGGFNEQYF. This rearrangement joins TRBV7-3 to TRBJ2-7; 7 bases fit TRBD2. With 9 bases clipped from V and 5 bases from J, the junction kept 7 bases outside the gene matches. CDR3 size: 12 residues. Per germline, CDR1 SGHTA and CDR2 FQGTGA.